This T cell receptor beta chain originates from a study of T cells in Graves' hyperthyroidism and ophthalmopathy (dated 2019 in TCRdb). With regard to the full study: Peripheral blood was collected at initial diagnosis, before any treatment. Prospective prediction of ophthalmopathy was tested in an independent validation cohort of some 19 hyperthyroidism patients and around 16 patients who later progressed to ophthalmopathy. Following sampling, methimazole starting at 30 mg daily was given to hyperthyroidism patients, and high-dose intravenous methylprednisolone was given to ophthalmopathy patients. Thyroid tissue and blood T-cell repertoires from roughly 6 Graves' hyperthyroidism patients were also compared in the study. The paper reports TCR Vbeta CDR3 sequencing of some 140 peripheral blood samples: approximately 41 ophthalmopathy, 75 to 80 hyperthyroidism and roughly 17 progressor patients. The 90 to 100 discovery patients were randomly divided into training and test sets at a 7:3 ratio. A discovery cohort of roughly 96 patients, approximately 44 with Graves' ophthalmopathy and 55 to 65 with stable Graves' hyperthyroidism, was used to find distinguishing TCR V-J signatures.

A remark on this clonotype: The antigen this receptor binds is unknown. A clone one base away is much larger, so this may be a read error.

The investigation overall reported the following: Sample size was not statistically predetermined, and blinding of investigators to group allocation was not performed. Most expanded thyroid clonotypes (frequency above 0.001) were also found in blood, which suggests that blood repertoires may mirror thyroid immune responses. A model built on a 13 V-J signature distinguished ophthalmopathy from stable hyperthyroidism, reaching about 88% sensitivity and around 82% specificity in cross-validation and 80%/75% in testing. During validation, the model predicted progression to ophthalmopathy a median of around 6 months ahead of onset, with 70.59% sensitivity and more than 72% specificity.

The TCR beta CDR3 regions were amplified from RNA transcripts. The TCR CDR3 was subjected to a first round of RT-PCR using the HTBI primer set and the Qiagen OneStep RT-PCR kit. Libraries were constructed in a second round of multiplex PCR, after which size selection and purification were carried out. Libraries were sequenced paired-end with 100 bp reads on an Illumina HiSeq2000. The paper's data handling went like this. SOAPnuke was used to process the raw data, throwing out any read that contained adapters or uncalled bases, had a mean Phred below 15, or lacked an exact constant-primer or identifier match. High-quality paired reads were merged with COPE v1.2.5, and unique nucleotide sequences were defined as clonotypes. MiTCR v1.1 was used to align the clonotypes against IMGT TRBV, TRBD and TRBJ reference segments. Analysis was restricted to V-J combinations with a frequency above 0.0001, which covered 99% to 99.2% of repertoires. A TCS score was defined as the ratio of F50 (clonal expansion) to E x V (chaos), with BLOSUM62-based TCRdist applied between CDR3 peptides within each V-J. Welch's t-statistics and random forest reduced around 510 V-J features to roughly 13, which were used in a naive Bayes classifier (R e1071). TCRdb passed the public sequencing reads through fastp at Q25 and MiXCR, retaining productive beta sequences. Each entry is one CDR3 protein sequence, shown with its most common DNA and genes. These V and J calls rely on TCRdb rather than the paper's analysis. In all, the sample holds about 350,000 distinct CDR3 sequences, and roughly 15% of those were seen once. The ten largest clones take up almost 35% of the sample.

Ophthalmopathy patients had moderately to severely active disease, Clinical Activity Score of at least 3, NOSPECS grade of at least 4, and duration under 3 months. Any patient with an uncontrolled infection, another autoimmune disease, pregnancy or lactation was excluded. Diagnoses were based on clinical symptoms, serum thyroxine and TRAb, thyroid ultrasound and orbital computed tomography. Ficoll-Paque density gradient centrifugation was used to isolate PBMCs from approximately 10 ml of fresh peripheral blood. Total RNA was extracted using Trizol reagent, and RNA quality was assessed on an Agilent 2100 Bioanalyzer. This sequence was found in a woman in her thirties or forties with Graves' ophthalmopathy. What was sequenced was blood.

The CDR3 is CACSPGHTAREAFF. The sequence in DNA is TGTGCCTGCTCACCCGGACACACGGCGCGAGAAGCTTTCTTT. This receptor chain uses TRBV18 and TRBJ1-1; 5 matching bases give a weak D call of TRBD1. Measured from the cysteine to the phenylalanine, the CDR3 is 14 residues long. Only the CDR3 portion is preserved as DNA: 42 bases, with reading frame beginning at the first base. The germline V gene yields KGHSH for CDR1 and LQKENI for CDR2.